The 25 T cell receptor beta chains presented below share a single source sample, sequenced in a study of cytomegalovirus exposure and HLA in healthy donors. PCR primers comprised 60 Vbeta and 13 Jbeta primers. Here immunoSEQ multiplex PCR was the method, and the copy in TCRdb shows in-frame clones only, minus some. The sample has more than 95,000 clones, 60% to 85% seen once. The specimen was PBMCs. The receptors were sampled from a man aged 50 to 60 in good health and CMV-seropositive.

The V and J genes are TRBV5-4 and TRBJ2-3, with a weak D call TRBD1 (7 bases). Deletions cut 3 bases from V and 7 bases from J, with 21 bases between. CDR3 length: 16 residues. Germline CDR1 SGHNT, CDR2 YYREEE (reference sequence). As DNA, the CDR3 is TGTGCCAGCAGCTCCGGGGACTCAGGGGGAGGCTATACGCAGTATTTT. Protein: CASSSGDSGGGYTQYF.

The V gene is TRBV6-5, the J gene TRBJ2-7; no reliable D call. Germline V gene sequence: CDR1 MNHEY, CDR2 SVGAGI. V dropped 3 bases and J dropped 2 bases, with 14 bases sitting between them. The CDR3 contains 15 residues. The CDR3 DNA follows: TGTGCCAGCAGTTATCGGAGACGGTCCCCCTACGAGCAGTACTTC. It specifies CASSYRRRSPYEQYF.

CDR3 sequence: CASRTAATDTGELFF. The CDR3 nucleotides read TGTGCCAGTAGGACCGCGGCGACGGACACCGGGGAGCTGTTTTTT. This chain joins TRBV19 and TRBJ2-2; D not certain. This CDR3 region has 15 residues. The germline V and J ends were trimmed by 6 bases and 3 bases, with 14 bases remaining between them. From germline, CDR1 is LNHDA and CDR2 SQIVND (reference sequence).

This CDR3 reads CASSSGGRAFDIQYF. Written as DNA, the CDR3 is TGTGCCAGCAGCTCCGGCGGGAGGGCGTTTGACATTCAGTACTTC. V and J are TRBV7-9 and TRBJ2-4; TRBD2 matches 9 bases. The CDR3 is made up of 15 amino acids. Looked up from germline, CDR1 is SEHNR and CDR2 is FQNEAQ (reference sequence). V trimming: 4 bases; J trimming: 8 bases; junction bases outside the gene matches: 9.

This chain connects TRBV5-1 to TRBJ1-3; D not resolved. Germline CDR1 reads SGHRS; CDR2 reads YFSETQ. This CDR3 is 14 amino acids long. V lost 4 bases and J 4 bases, leaving 12 bases between the germline ends. The CDR3 nucleotides read TGCGCCAGCAGCGCCGCGGGGTCCGGAAACACCATATATTTT. Encoded protein: CASSAAGSGNTIYF.

V gene TRBV6-5 combines with J gene TRBJ2-5; 8 bases line up with TRBD2. With the DNA end fitting TRBJ2-7 better, the J assignment may be wrong. CDR3 length: 15 amino acids. Per germline, CDR1 MNHEY and CDR2 SVGAGI. This CDR3 is CASRLLAAPLYEQYF. CDR3 sequence (DNA): TGTGCCAGCAGATTACTAGCGGCTCCCTTGTACGAGCAGTACTTC.

V gene TRBV6-6 combines with J gene TRBJ2-7, with TRBD2 matching 12 bases. The ends lost 0 bases at V and 4 bases at J; junction bases unmatched: 4. The CDR3 consists of 16 residues. Looked up from germline, CDR1 is MNHNY and CDR2 is SVGAGI (reference sequence). As DNA, the CDR3 is TGTGCCAGCAGTTACTCGCCTAGCGGGGGGGCTTACGAGCAGTACTTC. Amino acids: CASSYSPSGGAYEQYF.

V is TRBV6-1 and J is TRBJ1-2, with D unresolved. From germline, CDR1 is MNHNS and CDR2 SASEGT. The CDR3 has 16 residues. The germline V and J ends were trimmed by 4 bases and 7 bases, with 22 bases remaining between them. CDR3 bases: TGTGCCAGCAGTGGGTGGCAGTTGGTCGGTGAGGGTGGCTACACCTTC. Encoded protein: CASSGWQLVGEGGYTF.

This clone is a singleton in its sample. The chain carries TRBV7-6 and TRBJ2-5, with TRBD2 as a possible D gene (5 bases). The last part of the DNA fits TRBJ2-7 better; the J call may be wrong. Germline V gene lookup returns CDR1 SGHVS and CDR2 FNYEAQ. This CDR3 contains 13 residues. The CDR3 nucleotides are TGTGCCAGCAGCGCCTCCGGGAAGGCCGAGCAGTACTTC. It encodes CASSASGKAEQYF.

J is TRBJ1-3 and V is TRBV7-9; D is uncertain. The germline V gene encodes CDR1 SEHNR and CDR2 FQNEAQ (reference sequence). Trimming removed 2 bases at V and 0 bases at J, with 11 bases between. The CDR3 loop spans 16 amino acids. The CDR3 sequence is CASSLRSGPSGNTIYF. Here the CDR3 DNA reads TGTGCCAGCAGCTTAAGGTCAGGCCCCTCTGGAAACACCATATATTTT.

The V gene is TRBV4-1, the J gene TRBJ1-3; the match to TRBD1 covers 10 bases. Germline-derived CDR1 and CDR2 are MGHRA and YSYEKL. The CDR3 is 18 amino acids. After removal of 1 base from V and 2 bases from J, the junction contained 8 bases not matched to a gene. The CDR3 sequence is CASSQGPGQGMAGNTIYF. The CDR3, as DNA: TGCGCCAGCAGCCAAGGGCCGGGACAGGGGATGGCTGGAAACACCATATATTTT.

The chain recombines TRBV5-1 with TRBJ1-6; the D gene is possibly TRBD1 (6 bases). The germline CDR1 and CDR2 sequences are SGHRS and YFSETQ. CDR3 length: 15 amino acids. V gave up 3 bases and J gave up 2 bases, with 9 bases separating them. CDR3 nucleotide sequence: TGCGCCAGCAGCTGGGACACAGCCTATAATTCACCCCTCCACTTT. Protein product: CASSWDTAYNSPLHF.

The V call is TRBV5-1, the J call TRBJ2-7; D unclear. The V end lost 1 base, the J end lost 6 bases, and 17 bases lay between the germline ends. The CDR3 is made up of 15 amino acids. Germline-derived CDR1 and CDR2 are SGHRS and YFSETQ. CDR3 DNA sequence: TGCGCCAGCAGCTTGATGGCGGATACCCCAAGCGAGCAGTACTTC. The encoded protein is CASSLMADTPSEQYF.

In this sample, this clone turned up a few times. V gene TRBV6-6 combines with J gene TRBJ1-2; the match to TRBD1 covers 7 bases. CDR3 length: 16 residues. CDR1 is MNHNY, CDR2 SVGAGI, per germline (reference sequence). V was clipped by 5 bases and J by 3 bases; unmatched bases: 12. CDR3 nucleotides: TGTGCCAGCAGTCCGCGTGCGGGACAGTCACACTATGGCTACACCTTC. Translated, it gives CASSPRAGQSHYGYTF.

This chain connects TRBV27 to TRBJ1-5, with TRBD1 as a possible D gene (6 bases). CDR3 length equals 15 residues. Germline V gene data show CDR1 as MNHEY and CDR2 as SMNVEV (reference sequence). Trimming removed 3 bases from V and 6 bases from J, with 15 bases in between. The CDR3 here is CASSLRPGDGQPQHF. CDR3 coding DNA: TGTGCCAGCAGTTTGCGCCCAGGGGACGGTCAGCCCCAGCATTTT.

This rearrangement joins TRBV19 to TRBJ1-1, with 11 bases lining up with TRBD1. This CDR3 has 16 residues. V lost 5 bases to trimming and J lost 3 bases; unmatched junction nucleotides: 8. Germline V gene sequence: CDR1 LNHDA, CDR2 SQIVND (reference sequence). This CDR3 is CASSPAGTGGDTEAFF. The CDR3 nucleotides are TGTGCCAGTAGTCCTGCCGGGACAGGGGGGGACACTGAAGCTTTCTTT. Combining the CDR3 with reference TRBV19 and TRBJ1-1 gives the whole variable domain DGGITQSPKYLFRKEGQNVTLSCEQNLNHDAMYWYRQDPGQGLRLIYYSQIVNDFQKGDIAEGYSVSREKKESFPLTVTSAQKNPTAFYLCASSPAGTGGDTEAFFGQGTRLTVV.

V gene TRBV5-1 combines with J gene TRBJ2-2; D gene ambiguous. The CDR3 is made up of 14 amino acids. Between the trimmed V and J ends, which lost 1 base and 2 bases, there was a span of 6 bases. The germline V gene has CDR1 SGHRS and CDR2 YFSETQ. The chain's CDR3 is CASSLLSNTGELFF. DNA for the CDR3: TGCGCCAGCAGCTTGCTGTCCAACACCGGGGAGCTGTTTTTT. The variable domain in full, with the rest retrieved from reference TRBV5-1 and TRBJ2-2, is KAGVTQTPRYLIKTRGQQVTLSCSPISGHRSVSWYQQTPGQGLQFLFEYFSETQRNKGNFPGRFSGRQFSNSRSEMNVSTLELGDSALYLCASSLLSNTGELFFGEGSRLTVL.

V usage is TRBV7-2 and J usage is TRBJ1-2; D ambiguous. The CDR3 is 14 amino acids. Trimming took off 5 bases at V and 8 bases at J, with 18 bases between the two ends. CDR1 is SGHTA and CDR2 is FQGNSA in the germline V gene. Here the CDR3 DNA reads TGTGCCAGCAGCCCAGCAAGTGGCCAGCGGGGCTACACCTTC. Translating it yields CASSPASGQRGYTF.

The chain recombines TRBV7-9 with TRBJ1-2; TRBD1 matches at 8 bases. Germline CDR1 is SEHNR and CDR2 is FQNEAQ (reference sequence). The CDR3 has 15 residues. The J segment lost 4 bases and the V segment lost 2 bases, leaving 6 bases of the junction unmatched. The CDR3 here is CASSLSGQGAYGYTF. DNA of the CDR3: TGTGCCAGCAGCTTATCTGGACAGGGAGCCTATGGCTACACCTTC.

This CDR3 is CASSVGSGAGNTIYF. The CDR3 DNA is TGTGCCAGCAGCGTAGGTTCCGGGGCTGGAAACACCATATATTTT. This rearrangement joins TRBV9 to TRBJ1-3; D not resolved. Looked up from germline, CDR1 is SGDLS and CDR2 is YYNGEE. V was shortened by 0 bases and J by 2 bases, with 9 bases between the two germline ends. This CDR3 region has 15 residues.

V usage is TRBV7-9 and J usage is TRBJ2-5, with TRBD2 matching over 12 bases. The CDR3 is 18 residues long. Germline trimming cut 5 bases from V and 0 bases from J; bases unmatched to any gene: 10. Germline assignment: CDR1 SEHNR and CDR2 FQNEAQ (reference sequence). The CDR3 is CASSGRLAGAEYQETQYF. As DNA, the CDR3 is TGTGCCAGCAGCGGTCGACTAGCGGGGGCCGAGTACCAAGAGACCCAGTACTTC.

The gene calls are TRBV5-4 and TRBJ2-7; weak D call: TRBD2 (5 bases). Trimming removed 2 bases at V and 2 bases at J, with 11 bases between. The CDR3 length is 14 residues. Germline CDR1 and CDR2: SGHNT and YYREEE (reference sequence). DNA for the CDR3: TGTGCCAGCAGCTTTTCGACGGAGGCCTACGAGCAGTACTTC. It is translated as CASSFSTEAYEQYF.

The chain links TRBV5-4 to TRBJ2-7; D might be TRBD2 (6 bases). Germline V lookup: CDR1 SGHNT, CDR2 YYREEE (reference sequence). The CDR3 totals 15 residues. The V end was cut by 4 bases, the J end by 3 bases, with 17 bases between. The DNA for the CDR3 is TGTGCCAGCAGCGAGGTGGGGGGTTCCTACTACGAGCAGTACTTC. Protein product: CASSEVGGSYYEQYF.

The V call is TRBV9, the J call TRBJ1-1; D uncertain. Germline V gene sequence: CDR1 SGDLS, CDR2 YYNGEE. There are 14 residues in the CDR3. The V end was cut by 0 bases, the J end by 1 base, with 7 bases between. This chain's CDR3 is CASSVDGGNTEAFF. CDR3 DNA sequence: TGTGCCAGCAGCGTAGACGGAGGGAACACTGAAGCTTTCTTT.

The chain combines TRBV6-5 with TRBJ1-1; 10 bases map to TRBD1. Germline assignment: CDR1 MNHEY and CDR2 SVGAGI. V was clipped by 0 bases and J by 11 bases; unmatched bases: 9. The CDR3 sequence is 15 residues long. This chain's CDR3 is CASSYSTGGAGRAFF. The CDR3 DNA is TGTGCCAGCAGTTACTCGACAGGGGGCGCGGGTCGCGCTTTCTTT.